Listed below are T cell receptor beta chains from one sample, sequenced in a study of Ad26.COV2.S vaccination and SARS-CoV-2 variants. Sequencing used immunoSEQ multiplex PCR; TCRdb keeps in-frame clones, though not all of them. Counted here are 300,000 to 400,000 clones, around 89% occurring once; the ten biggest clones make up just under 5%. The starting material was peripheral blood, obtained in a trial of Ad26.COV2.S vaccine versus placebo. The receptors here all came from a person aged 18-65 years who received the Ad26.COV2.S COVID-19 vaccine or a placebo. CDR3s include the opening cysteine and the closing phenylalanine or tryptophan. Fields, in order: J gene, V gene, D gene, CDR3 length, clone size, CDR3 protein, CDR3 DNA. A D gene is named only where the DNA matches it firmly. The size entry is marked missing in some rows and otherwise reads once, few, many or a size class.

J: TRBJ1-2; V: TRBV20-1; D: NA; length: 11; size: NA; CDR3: CSARSSYGYTF; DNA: TGCAGTGCTCGCAGTAGTTATGGCTACACCTTC
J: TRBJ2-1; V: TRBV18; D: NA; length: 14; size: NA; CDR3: CASSPPYQGGEQFF; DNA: TGTGCCAGCTCACCACCGTACCAGGGAGGTGAGCAGTTCTTC
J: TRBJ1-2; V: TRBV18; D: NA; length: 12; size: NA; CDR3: CASSPLGKGYTF; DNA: TGTGCCAGCTCACCATTGGGGAAAGGCTACACCTTC
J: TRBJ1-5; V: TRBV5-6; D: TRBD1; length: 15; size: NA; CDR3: CASSGTGMGSQPQHF; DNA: TGTGCCAGCAGCGGGACAGGGATGGGGAGTCAGCCCCAGCATTTT
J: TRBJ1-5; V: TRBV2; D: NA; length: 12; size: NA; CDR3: CASSSGIQPQHF; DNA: TGTGCCAGCAGTTCAGGGATTCAGCCCCAGCATTTT
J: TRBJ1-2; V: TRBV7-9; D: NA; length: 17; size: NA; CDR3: CASSLRDGVLLDYGYTF; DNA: TGTGCCAGCAGCCTCCGGGACGGAGTATTGCTTGACTATGGCTACACCTTC
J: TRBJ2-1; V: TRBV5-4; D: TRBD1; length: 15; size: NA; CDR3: CASSQGQGSYNEQFF; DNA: TGTGCCAGCAGCCAGGGACAGGGGTCTTACAATGAGCAGTTCTTC
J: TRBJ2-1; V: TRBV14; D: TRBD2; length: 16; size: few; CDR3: CASSQRDYNSYNEQFF; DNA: TGTGCCAGCAGCCAACGGGACTACAACTCCTACAATGAGCAGTTCTTC
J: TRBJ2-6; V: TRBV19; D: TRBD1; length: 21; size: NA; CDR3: CASSIVYGGGTGGAGANVLTF; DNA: TGTGCCAGTAGTATAGTGTACGGAGGTGGGACAGGGGGCGCTGGGGCCAACGTCCTGACTTTC
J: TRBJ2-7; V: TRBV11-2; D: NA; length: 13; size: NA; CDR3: CASSLGGPFEQYF; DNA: TGTGCCAGCAGCTTAGGCGGGCCGTTTGAGCAGTACTTC
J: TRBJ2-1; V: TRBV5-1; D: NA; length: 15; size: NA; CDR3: CASSLAGSSYNEQFF; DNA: TGCGCCAGCAGCTTGGCCGGTAGCTCCTACAATGAGCAGTTCTTC
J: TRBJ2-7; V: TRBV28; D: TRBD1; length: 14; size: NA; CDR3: CASRPGTGGTGQYF; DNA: TGTGCCAGCAGGCCCGGGACAGGGGGAACGGGGCAGTACTTC
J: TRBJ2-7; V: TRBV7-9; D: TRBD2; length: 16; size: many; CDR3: CASSPSGRGSSYEQYF; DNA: TGTGCCAGCAGCCCTAGCGGGAGGGGAAGCTCCTACGAGCAGTACTTC
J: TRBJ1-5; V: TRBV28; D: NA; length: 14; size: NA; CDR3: CASRDGESNQPQHF; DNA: TGTGCCAGCCGTGACGGGGAGAGCAATCAGCCCCAGCATTTT
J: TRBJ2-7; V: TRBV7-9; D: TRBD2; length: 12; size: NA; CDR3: CASGGRDYEQYF; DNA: TGTGCCAGCGGCGGGAGGGACTACGAGCAGTACTTC
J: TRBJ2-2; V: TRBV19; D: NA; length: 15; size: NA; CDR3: CASSLGQGRVGELFF; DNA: TGTGCCAGTAGTTTGGGCCAGGGGAGGGTCGGGGAGCTGTTTTTT
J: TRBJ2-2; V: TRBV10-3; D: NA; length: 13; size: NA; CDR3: CAISQGKTGELFF; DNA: TGTGCCATCAGTCAGGGGAAAACCGGGGAGCTGTTTTTT